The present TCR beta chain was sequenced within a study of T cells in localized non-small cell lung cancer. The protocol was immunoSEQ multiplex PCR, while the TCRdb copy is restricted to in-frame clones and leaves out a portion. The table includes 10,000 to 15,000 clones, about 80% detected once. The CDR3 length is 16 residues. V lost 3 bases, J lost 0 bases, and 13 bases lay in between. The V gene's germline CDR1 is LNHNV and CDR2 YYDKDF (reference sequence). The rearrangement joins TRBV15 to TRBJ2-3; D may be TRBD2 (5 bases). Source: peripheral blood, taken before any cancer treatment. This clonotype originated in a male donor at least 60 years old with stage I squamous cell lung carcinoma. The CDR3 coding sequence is TGTGCCACCAGCAGCGGGAAGGATACTAGCACAGATACGCAGTATTTT. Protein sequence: CATSSGKDTSTDTQYF.